This TCR beta chain derives from a study of blood T cell repertoires in COVID-19 (dated by TCRdb to 2019 to 2021). Some background on the complete study: Collaborator samples came from the United States, Italy and Spain and covered acute and convalescent phases of COVID-19. The material from the prospective study consisted of cDNA or gDNA derived from T cells, B-cell-depleted T cells, or PBMCs. Deeply sampled blood TCRbeta repertoires from subjects exposed to, actively infected with, or recovered from COVID-19 were included in the dataset. A freely available public database, intended as a resource for researchers studying the immune response to SARS-CoV-2, is where the repertoires were released. The samples were drawn from the first 160 participants of the ongoing ImmuneRACE study and from some 1,300 subjects provided by 6 global collaborators. Sample metadata almost always included a de-identified subject ID, COVID-19 status, age in years and sex. Where available, HLA class I and class II types were taken from metadata supplied by the sample provider and were not determined by assay-based typing. Results and caveats for the whole study, not just this receptor: How much clinical and demographic metadata was included differed by source and by participant, and the metadata was provided uncurated.

The immunoSEQ Assay, a bias-controlled multiplex PCR, was used to amplify TCRbeta CDR3 regions from genomic DNA. As for how the authors treated the data: Within the assay, amplification of reference gene primers was used to estimate how many nucleated cells each sample contained. Sequence reads were collapsed and filtered to measure the absolute abundance of every unique TCRbeta CDR3 rearrangement. Productive Simpson clonality was computed per sample as the square root of Simpson's diversity index over productive rearrangements. The immuneACCESS repertoire file appears here via TCRdb, limited to in-frame rearrangements. These files lack a portion of the clones; in checked studies, under half of the deficit traces to unresolved V genes, and the cause of the others is not known. Clonal size and the V and J genes are those of that table, whereas D and trimming came from the DNA. This sample holds some 160,000 clones; around 82% were observed only once. Roughly 2% of the sample rests with the top ten.

V is cut back by 0 bases and J by 0 bases, with 9 bases in the junction unmatched. According to the germline V gene (reference sequence), CDR1 reads SGHNT and CDR2 reads YYREEE. Inclusive of the bounding cysteine and phenylalanine, the CDR3 is 18 residues long. This entry keeps only the CDR3 DNA: 54 bases, framed from base 1. The collaborating institutions used their own protocols to collect whole blood in K2EDTA tubes. Collaborator samples were shipped for TCRbeta analysis as frozen whole blood, isolated PBMCs, or DNA extracted from either sample type. Remarks on this clone: The clone's antigen remains unknown. It has no much larger one-base neighbor in the sample; base qualities were not kept.

The sequence derives from a woman aged 80 or over with acute or convalescent COVID-19. Rearrangement joined TRBV5-4 to TRBJ1-1, with 9 middle bases fitting TRBD1. Sequenced input: peripheral blood. The DNA sequence follows: TGTGCCAGCAGCTTGGGGCAACCGGGACAGGGAATGAACACTGAAGCTTTCTTT. Its coded protein is CASSLGQPGQGMNTEAFF.